Each of the 10 T cell receptor beta chains below was sequenced from the same sample in a study of PD-1 blockade in classical Hodgkin lymphoma. TCRdb keeps only in-frame clones here, not all; method: immunoSEQ multiplex PCR. The table includes roughly 8,000 clones, around 88% detected once. Time point indicated: cycle 4 day 1 (C4D1), after less than seven weeks of nivolumab. Each of the patients experienced relapse following autologous stem cell transplantation, and their brentuximab vedotin exposure differed. Sequencing was performed on peripheral blood mononuclear cells (PBMCs), taken before the fourth cycle of nivolumab. All receptors derive from a human donor with classical Hodgkin lymphoma.

V and J are TRBV6-5 and TRBJ2-3; possibly TRBD1 or TRBD2 for D (5 bases each). V was shortened by 6 bases and J by 0 bases, with 13 bases between the two germline ends. CDR3 length: 15 residues. Germline V lookup: CDR1 MNHEY, CDR2 SVGAGI. The CDR3 coding sequence is TGTGCCAGCAGCCCGGGACGGCCTAGCACAGATACGCAGTATTTT. Translated, it gives CASSPGRPSTDTQYF.

This clone was found a few times. The rearrangement joins TRBV9 to TRBJ1-2; 7 bases match TRBD1. CDR1 and CDR2 (germline): SGDLS, YYNGEE. The V segment lost 3 bases and the J segment 6 bases; nucleotides outside the gene matches: 17. This CDR3 is built from 17 residues. The CDR3 is CASSGEGQTFELDGYTF. CDR3 bases: TGTGCCAGCAGCGGAGAGGGACAGACTTTTGAGCTGGATGGCTACACCTTC.

This clone was picked up one time. The chain links TRBV28 to TRBJ2-7; 10 nucleotides line up with TRBD1. Germline V gives CDR1 MDHEN, CDR2 SYDVKM. The CDR3 length is 14 residues. The J segment lost 7 bases and the V segment lost 6 bases, leaving 9 bases of the junction unmatched. DNA of the CDR3: TGTGCCAGCAGAGGGACAGGGGACCCCCGGGAGCAGTACTTC. Its protein is CASRGTGDPREQYF.

This rearrangement joins TRBV18 to TRBJ2-7, with 8 nucleotides matching TRBD2. Germline V gene lookup returns CDR1 KGHSH and CDR2 LQKENI. The V gene end was trimmed by 3 bases and the J gene end by 4 bases; junction bases not matched to a gene: 2. The CDR3 has 13 residues. The CDR3: CASSPRGGYEQYF. The CDR3 DNA sequence: TGTGCCAGCTCACCCCGGGGGGGGTACGAGCAGTACTTC.

In its sample, this clone was seen a few times. The chain recombines TRBV2 with TRBJ2-7; 14 nucleotides align to TRBD2. The germline V gene encodes CDR1 SNHLY and CDR2 FYNNEI. J gave up 5 bases and V 7 bases, and 4 bases lay outside the gene matches. CDR3 size: 14 residues. The CDR3 reads CASMGLAGDHEQYF. The CDR3 coding sequence is TGTGCCAGCATGGGACTAGCGGGAGACCACGAGCAGTACTTC.

This chain connects TRBV6-5 to TRBJ1-1, with TRBD1 matching 8 bases. Per the germline V gene, CDR1 is MNHEY and CDR2 is SVGAGI. V lost 3 bases to trimming and J lost 1 base; unmatched junction nucleotides: 1. The CDR3 loop spans 14 amino acids. The CDR3 here is CASSYGTGNTEAFF. CDR3 nucleotide sequence: TGTGCCAGCAGTTATGGGACAGGGAACACTGAAGCTTTCTTT.

The chain uses TRBV18 and TRBJ2-5; TRBD1 aligns across 9 bases. The CDR3 is 15 residues long. V was clipped by 3 bases and J by 3 bases; unmatched bases: 5. Germline V lookup: CDR1 KGHSH, CDR2 LQKENI. The CDR3 bases are TGTGCCAGCTCACCTTCCGGGACAGGGAAAGAGACCCAGTACTTC. Protein sequence: CASSPSGTGKETQYF.

This chain joins TRBV4-2 and TRBJ1-4; a possible D gene is TRBD1 (5 bases). The CDR3 is 15 residues long. The V gene's germline CDR1 is LGHNA and CDR2 YNFKEQ. The V and J ends lost 5 bases and 8 bases respectively, with 18 bases between them. CDR3 nucleotide sequence: TGTGCCAGCAGCTCTCAGGGAGGCGGTGACGAAAAACTGTTTTTT. It codes for CASSSQGGGDEKLFF.

This clone was picked up one time. The chain recombines TRBV7-8 with TRBJ1-2; no firm D call. The ends were cut back, 1 base at V and 4 bases at J, with 13 bases in the middle. The CDR3 length is 15 residues. From germline, CDR1 is SGHVS and CDR2 FQNEAQ. Here the CDR3 DNA reads TGTGCCAGCAGCTTAGGGGCGACTAACTTCTATGGCTACACCTTC. As protein: CASSLGATNFYGYTF.

V and J are TRBV7-8 and TRBJ2-1, with TRBD2 matching over 9 bases. Germline CDR1 reads SGHVS; CDR2 reads FQNEAQ. The CDR3 sequence is 17 residues long. V dropped 2 bases and J dropped 1; count of bases not matched to a gene: 6. Written as DNA, the CDR3 is TGTGCCAGCAGCTTAATCCCTAGCGGGAATTCCTACAATGAGCAGTTCTTC. Amino acids: CASSLIPSGNSYNEQFF.